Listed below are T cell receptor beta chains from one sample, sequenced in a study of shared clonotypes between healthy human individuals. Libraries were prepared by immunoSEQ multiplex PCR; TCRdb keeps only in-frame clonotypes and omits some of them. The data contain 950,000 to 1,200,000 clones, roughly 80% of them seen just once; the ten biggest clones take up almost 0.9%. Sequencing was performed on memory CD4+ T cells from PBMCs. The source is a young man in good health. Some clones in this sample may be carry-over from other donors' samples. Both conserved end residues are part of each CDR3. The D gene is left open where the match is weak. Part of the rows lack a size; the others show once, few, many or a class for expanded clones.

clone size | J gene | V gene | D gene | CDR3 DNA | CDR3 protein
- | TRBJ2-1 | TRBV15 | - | TGTGCCACCAGCAGAGATCTGGGTGGGGCTGAGGGGTTCTTC | CATSRDLGGAEGFF
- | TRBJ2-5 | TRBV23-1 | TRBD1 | TGCGCCAGCAGTCAATGGACAGGGTGGGAGACCCAGTACTTC | CASSQWTGWETQYF
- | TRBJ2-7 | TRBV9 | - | TGTGCCAGCAGCGTAGAACTAGTTAGCGAGCAGTACTTC | CASSVELVSEQYF
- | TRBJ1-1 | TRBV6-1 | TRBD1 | TGTGCCAGCAGTGGTGGGGACAGGGACACTGAAGCTTTCTTT | CASSGGDRDTEAFF
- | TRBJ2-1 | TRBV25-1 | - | TGTGCCAGCAGTGACCAAAGGGGGGGCTCCTACAATGAGCAGTTCTTC | CASSDQRGGSYNEQFF
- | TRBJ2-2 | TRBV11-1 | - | TGTGCCAGCAGCTTAGGTCGACAGTTCACCGGGGAGCTGTTTTTT | CASSLGRQFTGELFF
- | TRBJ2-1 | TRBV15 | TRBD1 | TGTGCCACCAGCAGAGGCACGGGACAGGGAGACAATGAGCAGTTCTTC | CATSRGTGQGDNEQFF
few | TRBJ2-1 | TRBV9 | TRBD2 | TGTGCCAGCAGCCCTACAGCGGGAACCTACAATGAGCAGTTCTTC | CASSPTAGTYNEQFF
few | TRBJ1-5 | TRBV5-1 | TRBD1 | TGCGCCAGCAGTTCCGGGACAGACAATCAGCCCCAGCATTTT | CASSSGTDNQPQHF
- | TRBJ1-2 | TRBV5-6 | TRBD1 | TGTGCCAGCAGCTTGCTCGACAAGGGACAGGTCGCCTTC | CASSLLDKGQVAF
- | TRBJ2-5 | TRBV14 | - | TGTGCCAGCCTCCGGGACCCCCAAGAGACCCAGTACTTC | CASLRDPQETQYF
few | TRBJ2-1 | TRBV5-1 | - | TGCGCCAGCAGCTATTCGACGGGATACAATGAGCAGTTCTTC | CASSYSTGYNEQFF
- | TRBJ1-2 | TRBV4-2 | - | TGTGCCAGCAGCCAAGGGCGGGGTGGCTACACCTTC | CASSQGRGGYTF
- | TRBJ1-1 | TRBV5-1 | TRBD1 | TGCGCCAGCAGCTTGGATCCGACAGGGACTGAAGCTTTCTTT | CASSLDPTGTEAFF
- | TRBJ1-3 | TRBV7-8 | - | TGTGCCAGCAGCTTAGGGCAGGGCGGTGGAAACACCATATATTTT | CASSLGQGGGNTIYF
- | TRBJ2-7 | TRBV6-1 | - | TGTGCCAGCAGGAGGGGAGGCGAGCAGTACTTC | CASRRGGEQYF
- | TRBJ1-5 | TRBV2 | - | TGTGCCAGCAGTGGGGCTCGTGGCAATCAGCCCCAGCATTTT | CASSGARGNQPQHF